This TCR beta chain emerged from a study of CD8+CD57+ T cells in acquired aplastic anemia. This clonotype was detected many times. Its specificity is unknown. According to the study, genomic DNA was the template for TCR beta VDJ and CDR3 profiling. TCRdb recomputed calls from the reads with MiXCR, one row per CDR3 protein. This sample yields 200,000 to 250,000 distinct CDR3 sequences, of which roughly 45% are seen a single time; less than 20% belongs to the top ten. Sequenced patients had shown CD8+CD57+ cell expansion by flow cytometry. No therapy had been given to the patients at the time of blood sampling. Findings of the study overall: Between patients and controls, CD8+ Simpson's diversity did not vary significantly. Between patients and controls, about 30 CD8+ CDR3 sequences were found in common.

V gave up 7 bases and J gave up 4 bases, with 13 bases separating them. CDR3 length: 12 residues. The germline CDR1 and CDR2 sequences are SQVTM and ANQGSEA. The receptor's source is a human donor with aplastic anemia. The V gene is TRBV29-1, the J gene TRBJ1-1; D is unclear. The sequenced sample was sorted CD4+, CD8+, or CD8+CD57+ T cells (not recorded which) from PBMCs. The CDR3 spells CSAAAPGTEAFF. CDR3 nucleotides: TGCAGCGCAGCCGCACCGGGCACTGAAGCTTTCTTT.